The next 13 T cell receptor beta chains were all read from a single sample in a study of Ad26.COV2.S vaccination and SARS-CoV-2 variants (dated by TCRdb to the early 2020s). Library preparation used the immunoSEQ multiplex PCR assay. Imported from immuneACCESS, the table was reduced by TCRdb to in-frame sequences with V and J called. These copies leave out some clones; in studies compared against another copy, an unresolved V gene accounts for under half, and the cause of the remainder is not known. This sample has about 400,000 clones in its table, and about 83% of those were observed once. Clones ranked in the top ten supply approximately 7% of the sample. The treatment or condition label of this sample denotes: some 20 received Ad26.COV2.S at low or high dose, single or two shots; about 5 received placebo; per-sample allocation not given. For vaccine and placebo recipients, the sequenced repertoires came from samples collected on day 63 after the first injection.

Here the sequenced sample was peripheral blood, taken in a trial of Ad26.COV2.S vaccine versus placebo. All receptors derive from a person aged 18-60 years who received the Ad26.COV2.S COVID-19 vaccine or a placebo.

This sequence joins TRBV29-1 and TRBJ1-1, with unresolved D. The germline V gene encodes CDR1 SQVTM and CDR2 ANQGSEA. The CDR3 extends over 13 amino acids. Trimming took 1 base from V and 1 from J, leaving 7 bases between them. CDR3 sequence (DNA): TGCAGCGTTGAAGTTTCAGGGAACACTGAAGCTTTCTTT. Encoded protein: CSVEVSGNTEAFF.

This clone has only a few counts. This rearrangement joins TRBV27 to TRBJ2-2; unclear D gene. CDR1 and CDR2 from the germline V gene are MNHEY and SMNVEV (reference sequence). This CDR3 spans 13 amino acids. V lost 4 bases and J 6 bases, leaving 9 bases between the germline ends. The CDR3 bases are TGTGCCAGCAGTTGGACGAAGGCCGGGGAGCTGTTTTTT. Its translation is CASSWTKAGELFF.

This chain's CDR3 is CASSLGGTATDTQYF. As DNA, the CDR3 is TGTGCCAGCAGCTTGGGGGGGACCGCAACAGATACGCAGTATTTT. J is TRBJ2-3 and V is TRBV5-5; the D call may be TRBD1 or TRBD2 (5 bases each). The germline V gene encodes CDR1 SGHKS and CDR2 YYEKEE (reference sequence). Deletions cut 0 bases from V and 3 bases from J, with 11 bases between. This CDR3 contains 15 residues.

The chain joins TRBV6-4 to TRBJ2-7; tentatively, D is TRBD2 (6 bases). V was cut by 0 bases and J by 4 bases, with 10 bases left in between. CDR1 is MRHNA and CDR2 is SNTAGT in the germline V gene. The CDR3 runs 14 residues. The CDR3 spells CASSDSGGRYEQYF. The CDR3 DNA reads TGTGCCAGCAGTGACTCTGGAGGGAGATACGAGCAGTACTTC.

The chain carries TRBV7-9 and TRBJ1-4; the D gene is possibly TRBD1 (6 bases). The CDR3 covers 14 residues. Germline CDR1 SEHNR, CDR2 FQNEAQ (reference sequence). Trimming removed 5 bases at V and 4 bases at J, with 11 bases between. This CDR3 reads CASSQGTLNEKLFF. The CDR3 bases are TGTGCCAGCAGCCAAGGGACACTTAATGAAAAACTGTTTTTT.

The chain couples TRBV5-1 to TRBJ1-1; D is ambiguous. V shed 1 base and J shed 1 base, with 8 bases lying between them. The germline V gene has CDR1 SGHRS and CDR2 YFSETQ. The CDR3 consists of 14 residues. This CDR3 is CASSLYQTNTEAFF. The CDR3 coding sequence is TGCGCCAGCAGCTTGTATCAGACGAACACTGAAGCTTTCTTT. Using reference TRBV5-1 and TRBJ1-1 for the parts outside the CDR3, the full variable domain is KAGVTQTPRYLIKTRGQQVTLSCSPISGHRSVSWYQQTPGQGLQFLFEYFSETQRNKGNFPGRFSGRQFSNSRSEMNVSTLELGDSALYLCASSLYQTNTEAFFGQGTRLTVV.

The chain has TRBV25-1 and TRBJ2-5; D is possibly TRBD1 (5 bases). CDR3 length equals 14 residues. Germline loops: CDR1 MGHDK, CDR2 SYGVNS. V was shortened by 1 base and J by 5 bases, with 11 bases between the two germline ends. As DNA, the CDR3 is TGTGCCAGCAGTGAATCAAGGGGTAGCGAGACCCAGTACTTC. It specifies CASSESRGSETQYF.

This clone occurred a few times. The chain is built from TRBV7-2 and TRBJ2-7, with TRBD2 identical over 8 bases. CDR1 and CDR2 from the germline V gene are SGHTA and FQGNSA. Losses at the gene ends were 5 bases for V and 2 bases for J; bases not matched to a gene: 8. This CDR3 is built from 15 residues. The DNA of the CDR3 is TGTGCCAGCAGCCGTACTAGCGGCGGTGCCTACGAGCAGTACTTC. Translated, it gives CASSRTSGGAYEQYF.

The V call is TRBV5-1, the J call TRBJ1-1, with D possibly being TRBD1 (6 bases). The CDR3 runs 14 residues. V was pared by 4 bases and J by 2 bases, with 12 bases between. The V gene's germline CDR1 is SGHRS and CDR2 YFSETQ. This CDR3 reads CASSMDRLNTEAFF. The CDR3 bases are TGCGCCAGCAGCATGGACAGACTAAACACTGAAGCTTTCTTT.

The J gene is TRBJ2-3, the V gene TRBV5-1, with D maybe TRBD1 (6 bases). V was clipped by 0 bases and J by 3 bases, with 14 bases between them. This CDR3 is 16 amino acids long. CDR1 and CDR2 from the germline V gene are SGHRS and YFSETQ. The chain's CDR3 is CASSLEGQGWTDTQYF. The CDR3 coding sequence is TGCGCCAGCAGCTTGGAGGGTCAGGGGTGGACAGATACGCAGTATTTT.

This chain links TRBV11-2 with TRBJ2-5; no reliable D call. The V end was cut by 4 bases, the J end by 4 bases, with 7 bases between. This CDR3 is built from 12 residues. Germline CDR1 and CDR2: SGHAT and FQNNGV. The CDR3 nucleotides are TGTGCCAGCAGCTACCAATCAGAGACCCAGTACTTC. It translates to CASSYQSETQYF. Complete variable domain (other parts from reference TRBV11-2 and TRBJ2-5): EAGVAQSPRYKIIEKRQSVAFWCNPISGHATLYWYQQILGQGPKLLIQFQNNGVVDDSQLPKDRFSAERLKGVDSTLKIQPAKLEDSAVYLCASSYQSETQYFGPGTRLLVL.

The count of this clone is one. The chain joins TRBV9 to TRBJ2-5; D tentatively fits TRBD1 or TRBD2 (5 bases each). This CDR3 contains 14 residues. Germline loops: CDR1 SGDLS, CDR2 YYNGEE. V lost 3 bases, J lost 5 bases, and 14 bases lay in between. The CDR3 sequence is CASSAQSWGETQYF. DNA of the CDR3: TGTGCCAGCAGCGCCCAATCCTGGGGGGAGACCCAGTACTTC.

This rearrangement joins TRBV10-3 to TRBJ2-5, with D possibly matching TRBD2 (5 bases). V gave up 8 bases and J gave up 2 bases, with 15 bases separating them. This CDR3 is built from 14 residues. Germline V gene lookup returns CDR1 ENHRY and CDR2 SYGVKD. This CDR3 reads CAIGTPGFQETQYF. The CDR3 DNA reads TGTGCCATCGGCACTCCGGGATTTCAAGAGACCCAGTACTTC.